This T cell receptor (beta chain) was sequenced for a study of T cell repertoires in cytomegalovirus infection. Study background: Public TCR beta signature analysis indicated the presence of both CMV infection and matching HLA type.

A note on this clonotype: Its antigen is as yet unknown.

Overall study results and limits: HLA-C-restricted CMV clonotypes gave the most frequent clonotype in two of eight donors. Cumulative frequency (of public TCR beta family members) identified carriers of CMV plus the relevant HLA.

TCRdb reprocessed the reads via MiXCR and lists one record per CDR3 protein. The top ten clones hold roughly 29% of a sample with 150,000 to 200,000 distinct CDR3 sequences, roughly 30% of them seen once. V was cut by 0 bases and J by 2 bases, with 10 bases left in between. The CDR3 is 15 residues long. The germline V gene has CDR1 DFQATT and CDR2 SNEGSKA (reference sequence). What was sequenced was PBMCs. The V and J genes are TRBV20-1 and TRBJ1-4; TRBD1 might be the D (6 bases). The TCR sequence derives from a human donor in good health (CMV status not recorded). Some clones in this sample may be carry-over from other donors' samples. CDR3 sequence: CSARDLRGTNEKLFF. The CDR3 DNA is TGCAGTGCTAGAGATTTGAGGGGGACTAATGAAAAACTGTTTTTT.